This T cell receptor beta chain was recorded in a study of regulatory T cells in long-lasting Graves disease. Comment on this clonotype: What it recognizes is unknown.

Assembly of TCR beta libraries relied on iRepertoire HTBI primers together with Arm-PCR of CDR3 regions. TCRdb recomputed calls from the multiplex PCR reads with MiXCR, one row per CDR3 protein. The top ten hold 35% to 45% of the sample, which has approximately 310,000 distinct CDR3 sequences, 15% to 20% seen once. The sample's time point: newly diagnosed GD, antithyroid drugs for less than 3 months. Following extraction of RNA from PBMCs, that RNA was used to make the TCR library. The length of the CDR3 is 14 residues. V was pared by 8 bases and J by 1 base, with 14 bases between. General study findings and limits: Among persistent patients, a larger number of public clonotypes were shared (around 2,700) than among newly diagnosed patients (about 970). Preferential use of TRBV28, TRBJ1-2 and TRBJ2-5 was seen in persistent disease. Patients with persistent Graves' had lower TCR diversity than newly diagnosed patients.

V is TRBV12-3 or TRBV12-4 and J is TRBJ1-1; D might be TRBD1 (6 bases). The clonotype originates from a female donor with Graves disease. Sequencing used peripheral blood mononuclear cells (PBMCs), obtained at new diagnosis, from a patient treated with antithyroid drugs. Here the CDR3 DNA reads TGTGCCAGCGGAGAGACAGGAACGAACACTGAAGCTTTCTTT. It encodes CASGETGTNTEAFF.